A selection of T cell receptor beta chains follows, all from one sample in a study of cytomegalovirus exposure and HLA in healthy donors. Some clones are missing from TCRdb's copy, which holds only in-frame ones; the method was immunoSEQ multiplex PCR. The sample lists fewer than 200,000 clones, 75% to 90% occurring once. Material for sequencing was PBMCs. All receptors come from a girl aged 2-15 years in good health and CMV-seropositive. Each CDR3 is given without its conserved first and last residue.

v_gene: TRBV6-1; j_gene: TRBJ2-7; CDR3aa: ASSQTGTGADEQY
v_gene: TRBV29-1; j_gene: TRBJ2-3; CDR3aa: SVESRDREYTQY
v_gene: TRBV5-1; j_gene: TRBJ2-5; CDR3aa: ASSDRVRQETQY
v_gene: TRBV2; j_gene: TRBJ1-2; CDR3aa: ASSATTGGGYGYT
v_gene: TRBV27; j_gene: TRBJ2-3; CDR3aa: ASSLTSASTDTQY
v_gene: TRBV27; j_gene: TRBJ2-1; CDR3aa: ASSLEREGNNEQF
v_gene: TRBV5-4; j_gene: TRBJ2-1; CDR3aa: ASSLSDEQF
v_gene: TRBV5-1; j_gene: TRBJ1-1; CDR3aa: ASSLGAGILNTEAF
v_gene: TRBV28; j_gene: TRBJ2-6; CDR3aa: ASSLIGNGANVLT
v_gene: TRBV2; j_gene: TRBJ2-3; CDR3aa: ASSGTSGRAWDTQY
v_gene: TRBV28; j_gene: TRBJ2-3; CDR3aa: ASRLGRRVSSTDTQY